This T cell receptor (beta chain) was recovered during a study of neurological immune-mediated disorders. Synthesis of cDNA was performed by 5'RACE using 10-nucleotide random UMIs. Per sequencing run, 15-18 subjects together gave over 190 million TCR-beta sequences. Using its own MiXCR run on the 5' RACE reads, TCRdb lists one record per CDR3 protein. The sample shows around 48,000 distinct CDR3 sequences, 10% of them seen only once. Libraries used 2 million unsorted PBMCs kept frozen in RNAlater. This clonotype was seen at least ten times. Germline CDR1 is MNHEY and CDR2 is SVGAGI. V shed 10 bases and J 7 bases; nucleotides not matched to a gene: 9. The CDR3 is 14 amino acids.

Input material: PBMCs. The rearrangement uses TRBV6-5 and TRBJ1-6, with 8 bases matching TRBD1. This receptor was obtained from a woman aged 35 to 49 with HTLV-1-associated myelopathy (HAM/TSP). The CDR3 sequence: CATTGTGNNSPLHF. In DNA, the CDR3 is TGTGCCACTACCGGGACAGGAAACAATTCACCCCTCCACTTT.